The clone carrying this TCR beta chain was observed a handful of times. Its cognate antigen is unknown. This sample was included in a study of response to subunit inactivated influenza vaccine. Findings and caveats of the study: The authors suggested that every seasonal influenza vaccination recruits few new T cells.

TCRdb re-analysed the RT-PCR reads in MiXCR, keeping a single row per CDR3 protein. In the table there are 300,000 to 350,000 distinct CDR3 sequences, approximately 21% of which are singletons. The sequenced sample was PBMCs from blood, obtained 21 months after vaccination. This clonotype was sampled from a man aged 50-75 years who received an inactivated influenza vaccine.

The CDR3 region is CASSLGEPRRGEQYF. DNA of the CDR3: TGTGCCAGCAGCTTAGGAGAACCCCGGAGAGGCGAGCAGTACTTC. The chain couples TRBV7-9 to TRBJ2-7; no clear D gene. The CDR3 length is 15 residues. The ends were cut back, 1 base at V and 6 bases at J, with 16 bases in the middle. Per germline, CDR1 SEHNR and CDR2 FQNEAQ (reference sequence).